This entry is about one T cell receptor beta chain. The antigen is not known. The sample is drawn from a study of cytomegalovirus exposure and HLA in healthy donors. Primers: 60 Vbeta forward and 13 Jbeta reverse. TCRdb keeps only in-frame clones here, not all; method: immunoSEQ multiplex PCR. Of 210,000 or so clones in the sample, just over 75% were seen once. Study results and limitations: It was about 180 TCR beta chains that were listed as cytomegalovirus-associated. HLA alleles showed associations with 15,000 to 20,000 TCR beta sequences in a later analysis, at a 0.05 false discovery rate.

The germline CDR1 and CDR2 sequences are SNHLY and FYNNEI. The CDR3 is made up of 13 amino acids. The ends lost 5 bases at V and 5 bases at J; junction bases unmatched: 3. Donors had nominal health at sampling but likely had unrecorded immune exposures. The clonotype originates from a man between 18 and 35 years old in good health and CMV-seronegative. Sequenced: PBMCs. This chain links TRBV2 with TRBJ2-3; 8 bases are a match to TRBD1. CDR3 sequence: CASSWTGRDTQYF. The CDR3 bases are TGTGCCAGCAGTTGGACAGGGAGAGATACGCAGTATTTT.